This T cell receptor beta chain was sequenced during a study of T cell changes during pregnancy in multiple sclerosis (dated by TCRdb to about 2019). In terms of the full investigation: In women with multiple sclerosis, the researchers looked at how the T cell repertoire shifted as pregnancy progressed.

Comments on this clone: Its antigen is unknown. Base qualities are missing; no much larger clone stands one base away.

The protocol used for the library was the immunoSEQ multiplex PCR assay. TCRdb took over this immuneACCESS table, retaining in-frame rearrangements with V and J assigned. Such tables are incomplete; in checked studies, under half of the missing clones stem from an unresolved V gene, and the remainder is unexplained. This sample has 60,000 to 70,000 clones in its table, and over 80% of those were observed once. Around 2.8% of the sample lies in the top ten. From cysteine to phenylalanine, the CDR3 is 13 amino acids long. Only the CDR3 DNA is retained, 39 bases long and in frame from the first base. V gives up 4 bases and J gives up 6 bases, and the segment between their germline ends measures 13 bases. Based on the germline V gene (reference sequence), the CDR1 and CDR2 sequences are LNHDA and SQIVND.

Sequences were derived from peripheral blood, sampled in the second trimester of pregnancy. This TCR came from a female donor in good health, enrolled as a control in a pregnancy study. The sequence is built from TRBV19 and TRBJ2-7; the D gene is possibly TRBD2, with 6 bases matching. The sequenced DNA: TGTGCCAGTAGTAGGGACTTGGCTAGCGAGCAGTACTTC. Its protein reads: CASSRDLASEQYF. With all but the CDR3 taken from the reference TRBV19 and TRBJ2-7 genes, the full variable domain is: DGGITQSPKYLFRKEGQNVTLSCEQNLNHDAMYWYRQDPGQGLRLIYYSQIVNDFQKGDIAEGYSVSREKKESFPLTVTSAQKNPTAFYLCASSRDLASEQYFGPGTRLTVT.